The rows below give T cell receptor beta chains drawn from one sample of a study of T cell responses to AZD1222 COVID-19 vaccine. Produced via immunoSEQ multiplex PCR; TCRdb's table is partial and in-frame only. The sample shows about 120,000 clones, roughly 90% of them seen only once. Sequenced material: peripheral blood, taken on day 0 of AZD1222 vaccination. The receptor set was obtained from an adult in good health. Each CDR3 is given with its conserved first and last residue. The order of the fields is D gene, clone size, J gene, V gene, CDR3 protein, CDR3 DNA. A D gene is named only where the DNA matches it firmly. Size values are once, few and many counts, or a class for expanded clones, and some rows have none.

D: TRBD1; size: -; J: TRBJ1-4; V: TRBV27; CDR3: CASSPGTDHNEKLFF; DNA: TGTGCCAGCAGCCCCGGGACAGACCATAATGAAAAACTGTTTTTT
D: TRBD2; size: -; J: TRBJ2-1; V: TRBV28; CDR3: CASSLVSSGTYNEQFF; DNA: TGTGCCAGCAGTTTAGTGTCTAGCGGGACGTACAATGAGCAGTTCTTC
D: TRBD2; size: -; J: TRBJ2-1; V: TRBV19; CDR3: CATSLAGQNNEQFF; DNA: TGTGCCACCTCACTAGCGGGCCAAAACAATGAGCAGTTCTTC
D: TRBD1; size: -; J: TRBJ1-5; V: TRBV5-1; CDR3: CASSLVPGQGGQPQHF; DNA: TGCGCCAGCAGCCTCGTCCCGGGACAGGGCGGCCAGCCCCAGCATTTT
D: -; size: -; J: TRBJ1-6; V: TRBV6-5; CDR3: CASSYSNGNNSPLHF; DNA: TGTGCCAGCAGTTACTCGAACGGAAATAATTCACCCCTCCACTTT
D: TRBD1; size: once; J: TRBJ1-1; V: TRBV5-8; CDR3: CASSLGQGVTEAFF; DNA: TGTGCCAGCAGCTTGGGACAGGGGGTCACTGAAGCTTTCTTT
D: -; size: once; J: TRBJ2-3; V: TRBV5-1; CDR3: CASSLFGGLESPTDTQYF; DNA: TGCGCCAGCAGCTTGTTCGGGGGCCTCGAATCCCCCACAGATACGCAGTATTTT
D: TRBD2; size: -; J: TRBJ2-3; V: TRBV4-3; CDR3: CASSDGFSGGALTSYTDTQYF; DNA: TGCGCCAGCAGCGACGGGTTTAGCGGGGGGGCCTTAACTTCATACACAGATACGCAGTATTTT
D: -; size: -; J: TRBJ2-3; V: TRBV19; CDR3: CASSIDRLPSTDTQYF; DNA: TGTGCCAGTAGTATAGATAGACTTCCCAGCACAGATACGCAGTATTTT
D: -; size: -; J: TRBJ2-5; V: TRBV6-6; CDR3: CASSYHQGLQETQYF; DNA: TGTGCCAGCAGTTACCATCAGGGGCTACAAGAGACCCAGTACTTC
D: -; size: -; J: TRBJ1-1; V: TRBV29-1; CDR3: CSVFGPEEVVEAFF; DNA: TGCAGCGTCTTTGGACCTGAAGAGGTTGTTGAAGCTTTCTTT
D: -; size: -; J: TRBJ1-2; V: TRBV3-1/TRBV3-2; CDR3: CASSQRKGGLGGYTF; DNA: TGTGCCAGCAGCCAAAGGAAAGGAGGGTTGGGTGGCTACACCTTC
D: -; size: -; J: TRBJ1-1; V: TRBV2; CDR3: CASRYLQGNDEAFF; DNA: TGTGCTAGCAGGTACCTACAGGGAAATGATGAAGCTTTCTTT
D: -; size: few; J: TRBJ2-7; V: TRBV19; CDR3: CASSYSGANEQYF; DNA: TGTGCCAGTAGTTATTCGGGAGCAAACGAGCAGTACTTC
D: TRBD2; size: once; J: TRBJ2-7; V: TRBV6-5; CDR3: CASSYGSLAGVEQYF; DNA: TGTGCCAGCAGTTACGGATCCCTAGCGGGAGTCGAGCAGTACTTT
D: -; size: once; J: TRBJ1-1; V: TRBV7-2; CDR3: CASSPGGTEAFF; DNA: TGTGCCAGCAGCCCGGGGGGTACTGAAGCTTTCTTT
D: -; size: -; J: TRBJ1-2; V: TRBV28; CDR3: CASSFGGAKGYTF; DNA: TGTGCCAGCAGTTTTGGGGGGGCGAAGGGCTACACCTTC
D: TRBD1; size: -; J: TRBJ1-3; V: TRBV4-1; CDR3: CASSQAGGPGNTIYF; DNA: TGCGCCAGCAGCCAAGCAGGGGGGCCTGGAAACACCATATATTTT
D: TRBD1; size: -; J: TRBJ1-4; V: TRBV27; CDR3: CASSGQGLGEKLFF; DNA: TGTGCCAGCAGCGGACAGGGTTTGGGGGAAAAACTGTTTTTT
D: TRBD1; size: -; J: TRBJ1-2; V: TRBV7-2; CDR3: CASSSDRGLIYGYTF; DNA: TGTGCCAGCAGCAGCGACAGGGGGCTTATATATGGCTACACCTTC
D: -; size: -; J: TRBJ1-1; V: TRBV5-1; CDR3: CASSLGSGGAEAFF; DNA: TGCGCCAGCAGCTTGGGTTCGGGGGGCGCTGAAGCTTTCTTT
D: TRBD2; size: -; J: TRBJ2-5; V: TRBV7-8; CDR3: CASRDPTSGITETQYF; DNA: TGTGCCAGCAGGGATCCGACTAGCGGTATTACAGAGACCCAGTACTTC
D: -; size: -; J: TRBJ2-7; V: TRBV11-2; CDR3: CASSLSGSLEQYF; DNA: TGTGCCAGCAGCTTATCAGGGTCTCTCGAGCAGTACTTC
D: -; size: -; J: TRBJ1-3; V: TRBV6-2/TRBV6-3; CDR3: CASSYGDYSGNTIYF; DNA: TGTGCCAGCAGTTACGGGGACTACTCTGGAAACACCATATATTTT
D: -; size: -; J: TRBJ1-1; V: TRBV15; CDR3: CATSRTGGTEAFF; DNA: TGTGCCACCAGCAGAACTGGGGGCACTGAAGCTTTCTTT
D: -; size: -; J: TRBJ2-7; V: TRBV4-1; CDR3: CASSQVEAAYEQYF; DNA: TGCGCCAGCAGCCAAGTAGAAGCGGCCTACGAGCAGTACTTC
D: -; size: -; J: TRBJ1-1; V: TRBV12-1; CDR3: CASSWTGFDSLNTEAFF; DNA: TGTGCCAGCAGCTGGACAGGGTTTGATTCTTTGAACACTGAAGCTTTCTTT
D: -; size: -; J: TRBJ2-2; V: TRBV21-1; CDR3: CASRRPFGSYTGELFF; DNA: TGTGCCAGCCGACGCCCCTTCGGGAGTTACACCGGGGAGCTGTTTTTT
D: -; size: -; J: TRBJ2-3; V: TRBV10-1; CDR3: CASSESRVDTQYF; DNA: TGCGCCAGCAGTGAGTCTAGGGTAGATACGCAGTATTTT
D: -; size: -; J: TRBJ2-7; V: TRBV6-5; CDR3: CASSYTGESLSYEQYF; DNA: TGTGCCAGCAGTTACACGGGGGAGTCCCTCTCCTACGAGCAGTACTTC